This T cell receptor (beta chain) came from a study of breast tumors, draining lymph nodes, adjacent tissues. Study findings and constraints: Luminal-like breast cancer showed significantly greater tumor-nontumor repertoire similarity than basal-like breast cancer did.

V dropped 6 bases and J dropped 5 bases, with 16 bases sitting between them. Germline values: CDR1 MRHNA, CDR2 SNTAGT. The CDR3 is 14 residues long. In TCRdb, the multiplex PCR reads were re-called with MiXCR into one record per CDR3 protein. The sample gives approximately 170,000 distinct CDR3 sequences, approximately 30% of which show up once; around 4.5% is in the top ten. Remarks on this clonotype: Its cognate antigen is unknown.

The lymph nodes were axillary draining lymph nodes from breast cancer patients. The source material was axillary lymph node tissue. The gene calls are TRBV6-4 and TRBJ2-5; D is perhaps TRBD2 (6 bases). This sequence originates from a female donor with breast cancer. Some clones in this sample may be carry-over from other donors' samples. The CDR3 DNA reads as TGTGCCAGCAGCGTACGTGGGACTGGCGAGACCCAGTACTTC. It specifies CASSVRGTGETQYF.